Listed here are 27 T cell receptor beta chains from one sample, sequenced in a study of blood T cell repertoires in COVID-19. The protocol was immunoSEQ multiplex PCR, while the TCRdb copy is restricted to in-frame clones and leaves out a portion. Here the sample spans tens of thousands of clones, around 70% being singletons. Sequencing was carried out using peripheral blood. These receptors were collected from a woman aged 50 to 60 with active or convalescent COVID-19.

V and J are TRBV7-8 and TRBJ1-2, with a weak D call TRBD1 (6 bases). The CDR3 has 13 residues. Deletions cut 5 bases from V and 8 bases from J, with 15 bases between. CDR1 is SGHVS and CDR2 is FQNEAQ in the germline V gene. DNA for the CDR3: TGTGCCAGCAGCCCCGGGACAACAATAGGCTACACCTTC. Translating gives CASSPGTTIGYTF.

The V call is TRBV12-5, the J call TRBJ2-2, with D possibly matching TRBD2 (6 bases). CDR3 length: 14 amino acids. Germline assignment: CDR1 LGHNT and CDR2 FRNRAP. CDR3 region: CATALWRDTGELFF. CDR3 bases: TGTGCCACCGCACTCTGGAGGGACACCGGGGAGCTGTTTTTT.

CDR3: CASRKLAGGLIEQFF. The CDR3 DNA reads TGTGCCAGTAGGAAACTAGCGGGAGGGCTGATTGAGCAGTTCTTC. The chain combines TRBV19 with TRBJ2-1; TRBD2 aligns across 13 bases. The J segment lost 9 bases and the V segment lost 6 bases, leaving 8 bases of the junction unmatched. The CDR3 totals 15 residues. Germline V gene sequence: CDR1 LNHDA, CDR2 SQIVND (reference sequence).

A remark on this clone: The same CDR3 also results from other DNA sequences found in this sample. This chain uses TRBV7-2 with TRBJ1-6, with 8 bases identical to TRBD1. Germline CDR1 and CDR2: SGHTA and FQGNSA. This CDR3 is 15 amino acids long. With 1 base clipped from V and 9 bases from J, the junction kept 5 bases outside the gene matches. This chain's CDR3 is CASSLGGRGRSPLHF. The DNA for the CDR3 is TGTGCCAGCAGCTTAGGCGGCAGGGGGCGTTCACCCCTCCACTTT.

The V call is TRBV5-1, the J call TRBJ2-1, with TRBD2 matching over 7 bases. Germline lookup yields CDR1 SGHRS and CDR2 YFSETQ. The CDR3 contains 16 residues. Unmatched junction bases numbered 5, after V lost 1 base and J lost 1 base. The CDR3 nucleotides read TGCGCCAGCAGCTTGTTGTTGCGGGAGTCCTACAATGAGCAGTTCTTC. Amino acid sequence: CASSLLLRESYNEQFF.

The CDR3 spells CASADTGQGVNEQYF. The CDR3 bases are TGTGCCAGCGCGGATACGGGTCAGGGGGTCAACGAGCAGTACTTC. The J gene is TRBJ2-7, the V gene TRBV3-1 (or the pseudogene TRBV3-2); 7 bases line up with TRBD1. V was pared by 8 bases and J by 5 bases, with 15 bases of the junction left unmatched. CDR1 LGHDT and CDR2 YNNKEL come from the germline V gene (reference sequence). The CDR3 is 15 residues long.

V usage is TRBV28 and J usage is TRBJ2-7; 7 nucleotides agree with TRBD2. With V trimmed by 3 bases and J by 4 bases, 9 bases remained unmatched. This CDR3 is 15 amino acids long. Germline values: CDR1 MDHEN, CDR2 SYDVKM. CDR3 loop: CASSFGGRARYEQYF. In nucleotides, the CDR3 is TGTGCCAGCAGTTTTGGGGGGAGGGCGCGGTACGAGCAGTACTTC.

The rearrangement links TRBV5-1 to TRBJ2-1; D is ambiguous. Germline V CDR1 and CDR2: SGHRS, YFSETQ. There are 16 residues in the CDR3. The V gene lost 4 bases and the J gene lost 0 bases, with 14 bases spanning the gap. The CDR3 DNA is TGCGCCAGCAGCCCTCAAGTCCCGAGCTCCTACAATGAGCAGTTCTTC. It specifies CASSPQVPSSYNEQFF.

This clone was detected only a few times. CDR3 DNA sequence: TGCAGTGCTAGTAGGGCAGGGGGCGCGTACGAGCAGTACTTC. It codes for CSASRAGGAYEQYF. V and J are TRBV20-1 and TRBJ2-7; 8 positions match TRBD1. Germline V CDR1 and CDR2: DFQATT, SNEGSKA (reference sequence). The CDR3 sequence is 14 residues long. V gave up 3 bases and J gave up 4 bases; unmatched junction bases: 8.

The V call is TRBV10-1, the J call TRBJ2-7; D unresolved. The CDR3 totals 12 residues. Trimming pared 4 bases from V and 3 bases from J, leaving 7 bases between. CDR1 and CDR2 from the germline V gene are WNHNN and SYGVQD (reference sequence). In DNA form, the CDR3 reads TGCGCCAGCAGTGGGTCCATCTACGAGCAGTACTTC. This translates into CASSGSIYEQYF.

The genes are TRBV11-1 and TRBJ2-7, with 7 bases identical to TRBD1. Germline V CDR1 and CDR2: SGHAT, FQDESV (reference sequence). V shed 1 base, J shed 2 bases, and the junction held 8 bases outside the gene matches. The CDR3 spans 16 residues. CDR3 coding DNA: TGTGCCAGCAGCTTAGTTTGGGACAGCGAGACCTACGAGCAGTACTTC. Protein: CASSLVWDSETYEQYF.

The rearrangement links TRBV19 to TRBJ1-5; no reliable D call. V was cut by 5 bases and J by 3 bases, with 8 bases left in between. The length of the CDR3 is 13 residues. Germline V gives CDR1 LNHDA, CDR2 SQIVND (reference sequence). CDR3 amino acids: CASSLQNNQPQHF. Written as DNA, the CDR3 is TGTGCCAGTAGTCTACAGAACAATCAGCCCCAGCATTTT.

The CDR3 reads CASSLSSGLAGVVGELFF. The DNA of the CDR3 is TGTGCCAGCAGTTTATCATCGGGACTAGCGGGAGTAGTCGGGGAGCTGTTTTTT. The rearrangement joins TRBV28 to TRBJ2-2; 14 nucleotides match TRBD2. V dropped 1 base and J dropped 7; count of bases not matched to a gene: 8. This CDR3 contains 18 residues. Germline lookup yields CDR1 MDHEN and CDR2 SYDVKM.

This chain joins TRBV20-1 and TRBJ2-1; D possibly corresponds to TRBD2 (5 bases). Germline assignment: CDR1 DFQATT and CDR2 SNEGSKA (reference sequence). The CDR3 is 14 amino acids. V lost 3 bases to trimming and J lost 2 bases, with 11 bases between them. The CDR3 coding sequence is TGCAGTGCTAGTCGGACTTCCCCCTACAATGAGCAGTTCTTC. It codes for CSASRTSPYNEQFF.

V gene TRBV7-9 combines with J gene TRBJ1-3, with TRBD1 identical over 8 bases. The germline CDR1 and CDR2 sequences are SEHNR and FQNEAQ (reference sequence). V was pared by 5 bases and J by 6 bases, with 3 bases of the junction left unmatched. The CDR3 is made up of 13 amino acids. CDR3 loop: CASSLTGENTIYF. In nucleotides, the CDR3 is TGTGCCAGCAGCCTGACAGGGGAAAACACCATATATTTT.

V usage is TRBV24-1 and J usage is TRBJ2-7, with 8 nucleotides matching TRBD1. With 4 bases clipped from V and 2 bases from J, the junction kept 6 bases outside the gene matches. This CDR3 contains 15 residues. Germline CDR1 KGHDR, CDR2 SFDVKD. CDR3 amino acids: CATSETGELAYEQYF. DNA of the CDR3: TGTGCCACCAGTGAGACAGGGGAATTGGCCTACGAGCAGTACTTC.

This sequence joins TRBV19 and TRBJ1-3; D uncertain. V lost 3 bases and J lost 9, with 12 bases in between. This CDR3 has 13 amino acids. The germline gives CDR1 LNHDA, CDR2 SQIVND (reference sequence). CDR3 nucleotide sequence: TGTGCCAGTAGTATCACGGGTCATGGCACCATATATTTT. The encoded protein is CASSITGHGTIYF.

This clone showed up just a few times. The J gene is TRBJ1-2, the V gene TRBV2; 10 bases fit TRBD1. The CDR3 loop spans 15 amino acids. CDR1 and CDR2 from the germline V gene are SNHLY and FYNNEI. J lost 7 bases, V lost 0 bases, and 5 bases had no gene match. The CDR3 region has the DNA TGTGCCAGCAGTGAAGCGCCGGGACAGGGGTCTGGCTACACCTTC. This codes for CASSEAPGQGSGYTF.

The gene calls are TRBV28 and TRBJ2-7; 8 nucleotides align to TRBD2. There are 17 residues in the CDR3. Germline V gene sequence: CDR1 MDHEN, CDR2 SYDVKM. V dropped 6 bases and J dropped 0; count of bases not matched to a gene: 13. CDR3 sequence (DNA): TGTGCCAGCAGACACGACAGGTTAGCGGGGCGCTCCTACGAGCAGTACTTC. It yields the protein CASRHDRLAGRSYEQYF.

This CDR3 is CASSRARDNEQFF. In nucleotides, the CDR3 is TGCGCCAGCAGCCGGGCCAGGGACAATGAGCAGTTCTTC. This chain links TRBV4-1 with TRBJ2-1, with D possibly matching TRBD1 (5 bases). V was pared by 4 bases and J by 5 bases, with 9 bases between. Germline-derived CDR1 and CDR2 are MGHRA and YSYEKL. The CDR3 contains 13 residues.

The V and J genes are TRBV5-1 and TRBJ1-4; 9 positions match TRBD1. Germline CDR1 and CDR2: SGHRS and YFSETQ. V shed 0 bases and J 8 bases; nucleotides not matched to a gene: 5. This CDR3 spans 15 amino acids. The CDR3: CASSLENRGREKLFF. The CDR3 DNA reads TGCGCCAGCAGCTTGGAAAACAGGGGGCGCGAAAAACTGTTTTTT.

The gene calls are TRBV18 and TRBJ1-1; no reliable D call. The CDR3 consists of 13 residues. Per the germline V gene, CDR1 is KGHSH and CDR2 is LQKENI. With 6 bases removed from V and 1 base from J, the gap between germline ends came to 9 bases. The DNA for the CDR3 is TGTGCCAGCTCCTACAGTGCGAACACTGAAGCTTTCTTT. Translating it yields CASSYSANTEAFF.

This chain links TRBV11-2 with TRBJ1-1; tentatively, D is TRBD1 (6 bases). Germline loops: CDR1 SGHAT, CDR2 FQNNGV. V gave up 1 base and J gave up 11 bases, with 14 bases separating them. The CDR3 runs 13 residues. CDR3 DNA sequence: TGTGCCAGCAGCTTAGGTGTGGGGGCCGAGGCTTTCTTT. It translates to CASSLGVGAEAFF.

The V call is TRBV11-3, the J call TRBJ2-6; D may be TRBD1 (5 bases). The germline V and J ends were trimmed by 3 bases and 2 bases, with 8 bases remaining between them. Germline values: CDR1 SGHNT, CDR2 YENEEA. This CDR3 region has 15 residues. CDR3 sequence reads: CASSFGAAGANVLTF. The CDR3 coding sequence is TGTGCCAGCAGCTTTGGGGCGGCTGGGGCCAACGTCCTGACTTTC.

The chain uses TRBV5-1 and TRBJ1-4; 7 nucleotides align to TRBD1. The CDR3 totals 15 residues. The germline V gene has CDR1 SGHRS and CDR2 YFSETQ. J was trimmed by 7 bases and V by 4 bases; bases with no gene match: 10. The CDR3 loop is CASSRNRGATEKLFF. In nucleotides, the CDR3 is TGCGCCAGCAGCCGAAACAGGGGAGCGACTGAAAAACTGTTTTTT.

The chain joins TRBV24-1 to TRBJ1-2; D perhaps matches TRBD1 (5 bases). V lost 1 base and J lost 4, with 9 bases in between. The CDR3 is 14 residues long. Germline CDR1 KGHDR, CDR2 SFDVKD. CDR3 sequence: CATSDFAGLYGYTF. The CDR3, as DNA: TGTGCCACCAGTGATTTCGCGGGACTCTATGGCTACACCTTC.

The chain couples TRBV5-1 to TRBJ2-7, with D unresolved. Trimming removed 0 bases at V and 5 bases at J, with 21 bases between. The CDR3 spans 17 residues. The germline V gene encodes CDR1 SGHRS and CDR2 YFSETQ. CDR3 sequence (DNA): TGCGCCAGCAGCTTGGAGGTTGGCAGGCCTCAGGCCCACGAGCAGTACTTC. Its translation is CASSLEVGRPQAHEQYF.